Presented here are 18 T cell receptor beta chains from one specimen sequenced in a study of cytomegalovirus exposure and HLA in healthy donors. 60 Vbeta and 13 Jbeta primers were used in PCR. Clones were read by immunoSEQ multiplex PCR, and TCRdb kept only the in-frame ones, dropping some. The table records 110,000 to 150,000 clones, roughly 80% of them present only once. Material for sequencing was PBMCs. The receptors originated from a female donor in good health and CMV-seronegative.

The chain has TRBV27 and TRBJ1-1; D not resolved. The CDR3 runs 13 residues. CDR1 and CDR2 from the germline V gene are MNHEY and SMNVEV (reference sequence). Between the trimmed V and J ends, which lost 4 bases and 6 bases, there was a span of 12 bases. CDR3 in DNA: TGTGCCAGCAGTTCGGGTGTGGTGGCTGAAGCTTTCTTT. This gives the protein CASSSGVVAEAFF.

The rearrangement uses TRBV7-3 and TRBJ2-3; 11 nucleotides match TRBD2. This CDR3 spans 15 amino acids. Germline V gene sequence: CDR1 SGHTA, CDR2 FQGTGA. The junction had 4 bases not matched to a gene; V was cut back by 6 bases and J by 2 bases. The CDR3 sequence: CASRRGLAATDTQYF. CDR3 DNA: TGTGCCAGCAGGCGGGGACTAGCGGCCACAGATACGCAGTATTTT.

The count of this clone is one. The V and J genes are TRBV7-2 and TRBJ2-5, with 12 bases fitting TRBD2. Germline loops: CDR1 SGHTA, CDR2 FQGNSA. V shed 1 base, J shed 5 bases, and the junction held 5 bases outside the gene matches. CDR3 length equals 16 residues. CDR3 protein: CASSLVLAGGWETQYF. The CDR3 DNA reads as TGTGCCAGCAGCTTAGTCCTAGCGGGGGGGTGGGAGACCCAGTACTTC.

The V call is TRBV4-3, the J call TRBJ2-1; D is ambiguous. This CDR3 region has 16 residues. Germline lookup yields CDR1 LGHNA and CDR2 YSLEER. V was cut by 1 base and J by 7 bases, with 17 bases left in between. The CDR3 bases are TGCGCCAGCAGCCAAGGGCCCAGCGACCGAAGGAATGAGCAGTTCTTC. Its protein product is CASSQGPSDRRNEQFF.

The chain links TRBV25-1 to TRBJ2-7; D perhaps matches TRBD1 (5 bases). The CDR3 runs to 12 residues. The V gene's germline CDR1 is MGHDK and CDR2 SYGVNS. The V gene lost 5 bases and the J gene lost 3 bases, with 8 bases spanning the gap. The CDR3 reads CASSPQGYEQYF. The DNA of the CDR3 is TGTGCCAGCAGTCCGCAGGGCTACGAGCAGTACTTC.

The V gene is TRBV4-1, the J gene TRBJ2-2, with unresolved D. The V end lost 4 bases, the J end lost 5 bases, and 8 bases lay between the germline ends. CDR3 length: 13 amino acids. Per germline, CDR1 MGHRA and CDR2 YSYEKL. The CDR3 here is CASSPPVTGELFF. CDR3 bases: TGCGCCAGCAGCCCCCCGGTTACCGGGGAGCTGTTTTTT.

The chain uses TRBV7-9 and TRBJ2-7; the match to TRBD2 covers 7 bases. CDR3 length: 14 amino acids. V trimming: 4 bases; J trimming: 4 bases; junction bases outside the gene matches: 7. Germline CDR1 SEHNR, CDR2 FQNEAQ (reference sequence). CDR3 nucleotides: TGTGCCAGCAGCTCCTCAGCGGGAAGGTACGAGCAGTACTTC. Amino acids: CASSSSAGRYEQYF.

The chain joins TRBV28 to TRBJ2-1; D uncertain. Germline CDR1 is MDHEN and CDR2 is SYDVKM. The germline V and J ends were trimmed by 5 bases and 10 bases, with 18 bases remaining between them. This CDR3 is 14 amino acids long. The CDR3 DNA reads as TGTGCCAGCAGTGTGACTGGCACCTATAGGGAGCAGTTCTTC. This gives the protein CASSVTGTYREQFF. Full variable domain (missing parts from reference TRBV28 and TRBJ2-1): DVKVTQSSRYLVKRTGEKVFLECVQDMDHENMFWYRQDPGLGLRLIYFSYDVKMKEKGDIPEGYSVSREKKERFSLILESASTNQTSMYLCASSVTGTYREQFFGPGTRLTVL.

This sequence joins TRBV5-4 and TRBJ2-4; 7 bases are shared with TRBD2. Per germline, CDR1 SGHNT and CDR2 YYREEE (reference sequence). With 1 base clipped from V and 15 bases from J, the junction kept 7 bases outside the gene matches. There are 12 residues in the CDR3. The CDR3 is CASSLPTGRTYF. CDR3 in DNA: TGTGCCAGCAGCTTGCCGACCGGGAGGACGTACTTC.

V is TRBV5-4 and J is TRBJ1-4, with 7 nucleotides matching TRBD1. Germline CDR1 is SGHNT and CDR2 is YYREEE (reference sequence). The V and J ends lost 4 bases and 2 bases, in that order; junction bases with no gene match: 2. The CDR3 runs to 14 residues. The CDR3 sequence: CASSPGQTNEKLFF. The CDR3 region has the DNA TGTGCCAGCAGCCCGGGACAGACTAATGAAAAACTGTTTTTT.

The CDR3 coding sequence is TGTGCCAGCAGCTCCGGGACAGCATATGGCTACACCTTC. Its protein product is CASSSGTAYGYTF. J is TRBJ1-2 and V is TRBV11-3; 7 bases align to TRBD1. CDR1 is SGHNT and CDR2 is YENEEA in the germline V gene. The CDR3 length is 13 residues. Trimming at V came to 4 bases and at J to 5 bases, leaving 4 bases not matched to a gene.

The chain employs TRBV10-1 and TRBJ2-3, with TRBD2 matching over 7 bases. In germline, CDR1 is WNHNN, CDR2 SYGVQD (reference sequence). This CDR3 has 15 amino acids. Trimming cost V 3 bases and J 12 bases; bases outside gene matches: 15. The CDR3 DNA follows: TGCGCCAGCAGTGATCCTAGCGGCCCCTCTGATAAACAGTATTTT. Translated, it gives CASSDPSGPSDKQYF.

V gene TRBV7-2 combines with J gene TRBJ2-1, with 11 bases that match TRBD2. The CDR3 loop spans 14 amino acids. Germline values: CDR1 SGHTA, CDR2 FQGNSA. V lost 6 bases, J lost 5 bases, and 3 bases stayed unmatched. The DNA of the CDR3 is TGTGCCAGCAGGGAGGGACTAGCGGACAATGAGCAGTTCTTC. It is translated as CASREGLADNEQFF.

The V call is TRBV6-5, the J call TRBJ2-7; unclear D gene. The CDR3 sequence is 13 residues long. Trimming removed 3 bases at V and 3 bases at J, with 9 bases between. The germline V gene encodes CDR1 MNHEY and CDR2 SVGAGI. The CDR3 nucleotides read TGTGCCAGCAGTTATTCCCCATTCTACGAGCAGTACTTC. Translating gives CASSYSPFYEQYF.

V is TRBV4-3 and J is TRBJ1-2; 7 positions agree with TRBD1. The length of the CDR3 is 15 residues. V shed 2 bases, J shed 6 bases, and the junction held 9 bases outside the gene matches. Germline V gene lookup returns CDR1 LGHNA and CDR2 YSLEER. CDR3: CASSQHRTGSNGYTF. CDR3 DNA sequence: TGCGCCAGCAGCCAACACAGGACAGGAAGTAATGGCTACACCTTC.

The CDR3 protein is CASGVTYTQYF. The CDR3 DNA sequence: TGTGCTAGTGGTGTTACATATACGCAGTATTTT. This chain uses TRBV12-5 with TRBJ2-3; D call uncertain. This CDR3 spans 11 amino acids. Germline V CDR1 and CDR2: LGHNT, FRNRAP. V was pared by 5 bases and J by 7 bases, with 7 bases between.

This chain connects TRBV11-1 to TRBJ1-1; 8 bases are a match to TRBD1. CDR3 length equals 17 residues. Per germline, CDR1 SGHAT and CDR2 FQDESV (reference sequence). After removal of 4 bases from V and 3 bases from J, the junction contained 13 bases not matched to a gene. In DNA form, the CDR3 reads TGTGCCAGCAGCTCGAGTAGACAGGGGAAGCTCCACACTGAAGCTTTCTTT. Its protein is CASSSSRQGKLHTEAFF. Using reference TRBV11-1 and TRBJ1-1 for the parts outside the CDR3, the full variable domain is EAEVAQSPRYKITEKSQAVAFWCDPISGHATLYWYRQILGQGPELLVQFQDESVVDDSQLPKDRFSAERLKGVDSTLKIQPAELGDSAMYLCASSSSRQGKLHTEAFFGQGTRLTVV.

The sample holds one count of this clone. V usage is TRBV15 and J usage is TRBJ2-3; the D gene is possibly TRBD1 (6 bases). Deletions cut 4 bases from V and 5 bases from J, with 19 bases between. CDR3 length equals 16 residues. Germline V lookup: CDR1 LNHNV, CDR2 YYDKDF (reference sequence). DNA of the CDR3: TGTGCCACCAGCACTCCCGTCCTAACAGGGCTAGATACGCAGTATTTT. The encoded protein is CATSTPVLTGLDTQYF.